Following are 29 T cell receptor beta chains from one sample sequenced in a study of CD8 T cells in ankylosing spondylitis. Notes on the study in general: For ankylosing spondylitis blood, a TCR beta motif of eight or nine highly homologous variants appeared characteristic.

The antigens of these receptors remain unknown. MiXCR, run by TCRdb on the 5' RACE reads, gives a single entry per CDR3 protein. The data contain roughly 450,000 distinct CDR3 sequences, 20% to 30% of them singletons. The sample taken for sequencing was blood, either unsorted or a sorted T cell fraction (not recorded which). The source of these receptors is a male donor with ankylosing spondylitis.

This clonotype was found a few times. The V and J genes are TRBV4-1 and TRBJ1-4; D is possibly TRBD1 (6 bases). The V gene lost 1 base and the J gene lost 5 bases, with 23 bases spanning the gap. This CDR3 spans 19 amino acids. CDR1 and CDR2 (germline): MGHRA, YSYEKL. As DNA, the CDR3 is TGCGCCAGCAGCCAAGCGAGGAGTGGACAGTTAGTTGGGAATGAAAAACTGTTTTTT. Residues: CASSQARSGQLVGNEKLFF.

The chain carries TRBV5-1 and TRBJ2-1, with 9 nucleotides matching TRBD2. The CDR3 consists of 17 residues. Germline V gene sequence: CDR1 SGHRS, CDR2 YFSETQ. The V segment lost 2 bases and the J segment 8 bases; nucleotides outside the gene matches: 14. The CDR3 nucleotides are TGCGCCAGCAGCTTCCCTCAGGGTAGCGGGAGTAACCATGAGCAGTTCTTC. It yields the protein CASSFPQGSGSNHEQFF.

This chain connects TRBV10-3 to TRBJ1-2; 9 nucleotides agree with TRBD1. J gave up 4 bases and V 11 bases, and 5 bases lay outside the gene matches. CDR3 length: 12 amino acids. Germline V lookup: CDR1 ENHRY, CDR2 SYGVKD. The CDR3 spells CAVGTGSYGYTF. In nucleotides, the CDR3 is TGTGCCGTCGGGACAGGGTCCTATGGCTACACCTTC.

This clonotype was found many times. V usage is TRBV12-3 or TRBV12-4 and J usage is TRBJ2-7; D may correspond to TRBD1 or TRBD2 (5 bases each). V lost 7 bases and J lost 0, with 10 bases in between. The CDR3 is 13 residues long. The CDR3 nucleotides read TGTGCCAGCACCAAGGGGAGCTCCTACGAGCAGTACTTC. It translates to CASTKGSSYEQYF.

The chain has TRBV14 and TRBJ2-1, with TRBD2 identical over 8 bases. The ends lost 1 base at V and 3 bases at J; junction bases unmatched: 5. The CDR3 consists of 16 residues. Germline V lookup: CDR1 SGHDN, CDR2 FVKESK. CDR3 loop: CASSQVHGRDYNEQFF. The CDR3 coding sequence is TGTGCCAGCAGCCAAGTCCACGGGAGGGACTACAATGAGCAGTTCTTC.

The table lists this clonotype with many counts. The chain recombines TRBV20-1 with TRBJ1-1; 8 bases align to TRBD1. This CDR3 has 14 amino acids. Germline V gives CDR1 DFQATT, CDR2 SNEGSKA (reference sequence). Trimming took 3 bases from V and 0 from J; bases not matched to a gene: 3. CDR3 in amino acids: CSARTGALNTEAFF. In DNA form, the CDR3 reads TGCAGTGCTAGGACAGGGGCCTTGAACACTGAAGCTTTCTTT.

The chain uses TRBV30 and TRBJ2-7; D is perhaps TRBD1 or TRBD2 (5 bases each). The CDR3 spans 12 residues. The germline gives CDR1 GTSNPN, CDR2 SVGIG (reference sequence). The ends were cut back, 7 bases at V and 4 bases at J, with 14 bases in the middle. The CDR3: CASRVGAYEQYF. Here the CDR3 DNA reads TGTGCCTCGAGGGTAGGGGCTTACGAGCAGTACTTC.

This clonotype has more than one count but fewer than ten. The gene calls are TRBV7-7 and TRBJ2-2; D is possibly TRBD2 (6 bases). CDR1 and CDR2 (germline): SSHAT, FNYEAQ (reference sequence). This CDR3 has 15 residues. V lost 1 base to trimming and J lost 8 bases, with 14 bases between them. CDR3 sequence reads: CASSLVDGRSGELFF. The DNA for the CDR3 is TGTGCCAGCAGCTTAGTCGACGGGAGATCTGGGGAGCTGTTTTTT.

This clonotype has only a few counts. The V and J genes are TRBV28 and TRBJ2-3, with 14 bases matching TRBD2. The CDR3 is 16 amino acids. The J segment lost 6 bases and the V segment lost 3 bases, leaving 5 bases of the junction unmatched. Germline V CDR1 and CDR2: MDHEN, SYDVKM. CDR3 region: CASSFRTSGGLDTQYF. The CDR3, as DNA: TGTGCCAGCAGTTTTCGGACTAGCGGGGGGCTGGATACGCAGTATTTT.

The V call is TRBV29-1, the J call TRBJ2-6; D unresolved. The V end lost 2 bases, the J end lost 4 bases, and 9 bases lay between the germline ends. This CDR3 comprises 14 residues. CDR1 and CDR2 from the germline V gene are SQVTM and ANQGSEA. CDR3 sequence reads: CSVEPFGGANVLTF. DNA for the CDR3: TGCAGCGTTGAACCGTTTGGGGGGGCCAACGTCCTGACTTTC.

This clonotype showed up just a few times. The gene calls are TRBV5-1 and TRBJ2-4; 7 nucleotides align to TRBD2. The CDR3 consists of 13 residues. Germline CDR1 is SGHRS and CDR2 is YFSETQ. Trimming cost V 5 bases and J 4 bases; bases outside gene matches: 3. CDR3 loop: CASRAGEKNIQYF. The CDR3 DNA is TGCGCCAGCAGGGCGGGAGAAAAAAACATTCAGTACTTC.

This clonotype has a handful of counts. Relative to the germline gene, one junction end is altered; a read error may explain this. The chain uses TRBV12-3 or TRBV12-4 and TRBJ2-1; no reliable D call. The CDR3 length is 14 residues. For the CDR3, the DNA is TGTGCCAGCAGTTTTTGGGTCTCCAACAATGAGCAGTTCTTC. Translation gives CASSFWVSNNEQFF.

At least ten counts were recorded for this clonotype. At one end, the junction sequence differs from germline, possibly due to a read error. This chain links TRBV12-3 or TRBV12-4 with TRBJ1-5, with TRBD1 as a possible D gene (5 bases). The CDR3 covers 13 residues. The CDR3 DNA reads TGTGCCACCAGTGGGGACCAAAATCAGCCCCAGCATTTT. It specifies CATSGDQNQPQHF.

The rearrangement joins TRBV6-1 to TRBJ2-7; 11 bases match TRBD1. Per the germline V gene, CDR1 is MNHNS and CDR2 is SASEGT. The J segment lost 2 bases and the V segment lost 4 bases, leaving 7 bases of the junction unmatched. There are 16 residues in the CDR3. The CDR3 is CASSGPGQGGPYEQYF. The CDR3 DNA follows: TGTGCCAGCAGTGGGCCGGGACAGGGGGGTCCCTACGAGCAGTACTTC.

V usage is TRBV6-5 and J usage is TRBJ2-1; possibly TRBD2 for D (5 bases). CDR3 length: 11 amino acids. Germline V gene sequence: CDR1 MNHEY, CDR2 SVGAGI. The V end lost 2 bases, the J end lost 15 bases, and 11 bases lay between the germline ends. CDR3 nucleotides: TGTGCCAGCAGTTACAGAACTAGTCTGTTCTTC. This sequence encodes CASSYRTSLFF.

The chain carries TRBV7-9 and TRBJ2-7, with TRBD2 as a possible D gene (6 bases). CDR1 is SEHNR, CDR2 FQNEAQ, per germline (reference sequence). V was shortened by 5 bases and J by 1 base, with 12 bases between the two germline ends. CDR3 length equals 14 residues. CDR3 bases: TGTGCCAGCAGCCCCCGTGGAGGGTCCTACGAGCAGTACTTC. Translating it yields CASSPRGGSYEQYF.

The rearrangement uses TRBV14 and TRBJ1-1; D is undetermined. The CDR3 sequence is 16 residues long. V lost 3 bases, J lost 0 bases, and 14 bases lay in between. Germline CDR1 and CDR2: SGHDN and FVKESK. The CDR3 spells CASSQALGWMNTEAFF. Here the CDR3 DNA reads TGTGCCAGCAGCCAGGCACTCGGATGGATGAACACTGAAGCTTTCTTT.

The CDR3, as DNA: TGTGCCAGCAACCCTATGGGGGCCAAAAACATTCAGTACTTC. It codes for CASNPMGAKNIQYF. This sequence joins TRBV6-1 and TRBJ2-4; D not resolved. The germline V gene encodes CDR1 MNHNS and CDR2 SASEGT. Trimming cost V 7 bases and J 1 base, with 11 bases left between them. The CDR3 totals 14 residues.

The table lists this clonotype with a few counts. The V and J genes are TRBV10-3 and TRBJ2-3, with a possible D match to TRBD2 (6 bases). The CDR3 totals 17 residues. The germline CDR1 and CDR2 sequences are ENHRY and SYGVKD. The V and J ends lost 6 bases and 2 bases respectively, with 21 bases between them. In DNA, the CDR3 is TGTGCCATCAGGGGAGGAGGACGGGGGAACTTCACAGATACGCAGTATTTT. Residues: CAIRGGGRGNFTDTQYF.

In DNA, the CDR3 is TGTGCCGTGTCGGGACAGGAAGGAAACACCATATATTTT. Protein sequence: CAVSGQEGNTIYF. The rearrangement joins TRBV10-3 to TRBJ1-3; 8 bases are shared with TRBD1. From germline, CDR1 is ENHRY and CDR2 SYGVKD. The J segment lost 4 bases and the V segment lost 11 bases, leaving 7 bases of the junction unmatched. This CDR3 is 13 amino acids long.

This clonotype was seen more than once but under ten times. The J gene is TRBJ2-1, the V gene TRBV5-1; D may match TRBD1 or TRBD2 (5 bases each). Germline V gives CDR1 SGHRS, CDR2 YFSETQ. The CDR3 extends over 13 amino acids. V lost 3 bases, J lost 8 bases, and 12 bases lay in between. CDR3 amino acids: CASSYTGGHEQFF. The CDR3 bases are TGCGCCAGCAGCTATACAGGAGGTCATGAGCAGTTCTTC.

This clonotype was seen a handful of times. CDR3 amino acids: CSVIRDKNTEAFF. CDR3 bases: TGCAGCGTTATACGGGACAAGAACACTGAAGCTTTCTTT. This rearrangement joins TRBV29-1 to TRBJ1-1, with D maybe TRBD1 (6 bases). The V end lost 5 bases, the J end lost 1 base, and 11 bases lay between the germline ends. The CDR3 covers 13 residues. The germline V gene encodes CDR1 SQVTM and CDR2 ANQGSEA.

This clonotype was detected only a few times. The V gene is TRBV7-2, the J gene TRBJ2-1; no definite D call. The CDR3 length is 12 residues. Trimming removed 5 bases at V and 9 bases at J, with 11 bases between. Germline assignment: CDR1 SGHTA and CDR2 FQGNSA. The CDR3 bases are TGTGCCAGCAGCACCACCTACGGTGAGCAGTTCTTC. It is translated as CASSTTYGEQFF.

V and J are TRBV7-8 and TRBJ1-5, with 7 bases that match TRBD1. The CDR3 has 14 residues. The V segment lost 5 bases and the J segment 10 bases; nucleotides outside the gene matches: 11. CDR1 SGHVS and CDR2 FQNEAQ come from the germline V gene. The CDR3 loop reads CASSLDREKGPQHF. The DNA of the CDR3 is TGTGCCAGCAGCCTAGACAGGGAGAAAGGACCCCAGCATTTT.

In its sample, this clonotype was seen a few times. The chain carries TRBV4-1 and TRBJ2-3; 8 nucleotides agree with TRBD2. This CDR3 contains 15 residues. Germline CDR1 is MGHRA and CDR2 is YSYEKL. With V trimmed by 1 base and J by 4 bases, 4 bases remained unmatched. As DNA, the CDR3 is TGCGCCAGCAGCCAAGGGACGGGAGGGGCAGATACGCAGTATTTT. Translation gives CASSQGTGGADTQYF.

The rearrangement joins TRBV7-8 to TRBJ2-1; D is undetermined. V lost 4 bases and J lost 9, with 10 bases in between. Per germline, CDR1 SGHVS and CDR2 FQNEAQ. The length of the CDR3 is 12 residues. In DNA form, the CDR3 reads TGTGCCAGCAGCTCGGTCCAGCTTGAGCAGTTCTTC. It codes for CASSSVQLEQFF. Based on the CDR3 plus reference TRBV7-8 and TRBJ2-1, the full variable domain is GAGVSQSPRYKVAKRGQDVALRCDPISGHVSLFWYQQALGQGPEFLTYFQNEAQLDKSGLPSDRFFAERPEGSVSTLKIQRTQQEDSAVYLCASSSVQLEQFFGPGTRLTVL.

This clonotype was counted between two and nine times. The rearrangement uses TRBV7-9 and TRBJ2-3; no firm D call. The CDR3 runs to 16 residues. Germline CDR1 reads SEHNR; CDR2 reads FQNEAQ (reference sequence). Deletions cut 5 bases from V and 10 bases from J, with 25 bases between. The CDR3 DNA sequence: TGTGCCAGCAGCCCACCCTGGGGTAGCTCCGCATCGGCGCAGTATTTT. It specifies CASSPPWGSSASAQYF. Looking up the rest from reference TRBV7-9 and TRBJ2-3 gives the full variable domain: DTGVSQNPRHKITKRGQNVTFRCDPISEHNRLYWYRQTLGQGPEFLTYFQNEAQLEKSRLLSDRFSAERPKGSFSTLEIQRTEQGDSAMYLCASSPPWGSSASAQYFGPGTRLTVL.

The chain employs TRBV18 and TRBJ1-1; a weak D match, TRBD1 (5 bases). There are 13 residues in the CDR3. Trimming left V 6 bases short and J 1 base short, with 9 bases between. Germline values: CDR1 KGHSH, CDR2 LQKENI. The CDR3 region has the DNA TGTGCCAGCTCTGAAGGGGCGAACACTGAAGCTTTCTTT. Amino acids: CASSEGANTEAFF. The whole variable domain, filled in from reference TRBV18 and TRBJ1-1, reads NAGVMQNPRHLVRRRGQEARLRCSPMKGHSHVYWYRQLPEEGLKFMVYLQKENIIDESGMPKERFSAEFPKEGPSILRIQQVVRGDSAAYFCASSEGANTEAFFGQGTRLTVV.

In nucleotides, the CDR3 is TGTGCCACCAGTGACGCGTCCCCCCTGCAAGGTGGCCAGTACTTC. Translating it yields CATSDASPLQGGQYF. The gene calls are TRBV24-1 and TRBJ2-5; D gene uncertain. Germline values: CDR1 KGHDR, CDR2 SFDVKD. The CDR3 runs to 15 residues. Trimming removed 4 bases at V and 10 bases at J, with 21 bases between.